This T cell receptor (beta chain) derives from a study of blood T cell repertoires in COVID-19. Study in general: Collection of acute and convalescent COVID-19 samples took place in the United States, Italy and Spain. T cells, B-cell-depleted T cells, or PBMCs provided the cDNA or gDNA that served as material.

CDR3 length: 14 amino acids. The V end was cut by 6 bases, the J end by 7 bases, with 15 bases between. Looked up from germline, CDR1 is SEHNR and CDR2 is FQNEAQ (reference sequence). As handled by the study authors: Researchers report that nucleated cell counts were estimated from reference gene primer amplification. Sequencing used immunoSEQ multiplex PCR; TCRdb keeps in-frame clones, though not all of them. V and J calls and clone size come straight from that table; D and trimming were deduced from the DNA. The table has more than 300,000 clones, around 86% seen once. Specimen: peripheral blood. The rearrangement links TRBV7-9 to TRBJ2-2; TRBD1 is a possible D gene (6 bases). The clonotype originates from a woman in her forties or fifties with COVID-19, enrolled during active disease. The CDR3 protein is CASSQQGWVGELFF. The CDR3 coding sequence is TGTGCCAGCAGTCAACAGGGATGGGTCGGGGAGCTGTTTTTT.